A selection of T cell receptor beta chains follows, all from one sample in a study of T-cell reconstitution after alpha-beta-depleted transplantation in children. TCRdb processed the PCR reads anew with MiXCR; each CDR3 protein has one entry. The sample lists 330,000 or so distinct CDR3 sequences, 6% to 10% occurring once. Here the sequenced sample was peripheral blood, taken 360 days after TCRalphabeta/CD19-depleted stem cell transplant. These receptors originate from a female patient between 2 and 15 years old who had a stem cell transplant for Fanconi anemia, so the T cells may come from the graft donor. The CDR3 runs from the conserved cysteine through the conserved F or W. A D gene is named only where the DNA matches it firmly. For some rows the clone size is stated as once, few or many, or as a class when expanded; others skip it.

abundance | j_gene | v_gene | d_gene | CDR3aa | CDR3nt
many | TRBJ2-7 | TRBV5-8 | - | CASSFGTTTYEQYF | TGTGCCAGCAGCTTCGGGACAACTACCTACGAGCAGTACTTC
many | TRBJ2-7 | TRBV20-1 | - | CSASGTESPYEQYF | TGCAGTGCTTCGGGGACCGAAAGTCCCTACGAGCAGTACTTC
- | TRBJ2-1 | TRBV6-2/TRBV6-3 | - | CAPSLPRMFPDNEQFF | TGTGCCCCCTCCCTGCCTAGGATGTTCCCAGACAATGAGCAGTTCTTC
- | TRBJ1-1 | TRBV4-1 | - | CASRKTGDTEAFF | TGCGCCAGCAGAAAAACTGGGGACACTGAAGCTTTCTTT
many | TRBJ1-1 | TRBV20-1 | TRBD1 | CSARQGVNTEAFF | TGCAGTGCCAGACAGGGGGTGAACACTGAAGCTTTCTTT
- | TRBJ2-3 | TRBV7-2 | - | CASLLRALTDTQYF | TGTGCCAGCCTCCTCAGGGCCCTCACAGATACGCAGTATTTT
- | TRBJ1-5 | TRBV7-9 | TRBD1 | CASSSDREWQPQHF | TGTGCCAGCAGCTCAGACAGGGAATGGCAGCCCCAGCATTTT
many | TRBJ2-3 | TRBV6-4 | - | CASSVRGTVTDTQYF | TGTGCCAGCAGTGTACGGGGGACGGTCACAGATACGCAGTATTTT
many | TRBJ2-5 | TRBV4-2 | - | CASSQDRFRKTQYF | TGTGCCAGCAGCCAAGATAGGTTTCGAAAGACCCAGTACTTC
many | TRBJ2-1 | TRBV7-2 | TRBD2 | CASSLVGLAGSYNEQFF | TGTGCCAGCAGCTTAGTTGGACTAGCGGGAAGCTACAATGAGCAGTTCTTC
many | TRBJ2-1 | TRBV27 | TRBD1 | CASSPGTGLFNEQFF | TGTGCCAGCAGTCCCGGGACAGGCCTATTCAATGAGCAGTTCTTC
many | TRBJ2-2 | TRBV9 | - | CASSTRARVGELFF | TGTGCCAGCAGCACGCGGGCCCGAGTTGGGGAGCTGTTTTTT
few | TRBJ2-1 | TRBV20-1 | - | CSAPKPGTPYNEQFF | TGCAGTGCTCCTAAACCCGGGACCCCCTACAATGAGCAGTTCTTC
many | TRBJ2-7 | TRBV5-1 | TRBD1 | CASSPRQGSNEQYF | TGCGCCAGCAGCCCAAGACAGGGGAGCAACGAGCAGTACTTC
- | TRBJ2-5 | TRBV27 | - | CASSKGRKETQYF | TGTGCCAGCAGCAAGGGGCGGAAAGAGACCCAGTACTTC
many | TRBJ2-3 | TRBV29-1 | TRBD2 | CSVVGEGLTDTQYF | TGCAGCGTTGTTGGGGAGGGCCTGACAGATACGCAGTATTTT
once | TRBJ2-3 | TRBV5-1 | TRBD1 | CASSLGQGGKGTDTQYF | TGCGCCAGCAGCTTGGGTCAAGGGGGCAAAGGCACAGATACGCAGTATTTT
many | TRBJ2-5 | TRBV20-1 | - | CSAAWRGETQYF | TGCAGTGCTGCCTGGCGGGGCGAGACCCAGTACTTC
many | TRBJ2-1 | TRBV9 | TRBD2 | CASSVASGRANEQFF | TGTGCCAGCAGCGTAGCTAGCGGGAGAGCCAATGAGCAGTTCTTC
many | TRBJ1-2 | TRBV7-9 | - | CASSPRRGSYGYTF | TGTGCCAGCAGCCCACGGAGGGGGAGCTATGGCTACACCTTC
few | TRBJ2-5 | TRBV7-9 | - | CASSSEQETQYF | TGTGCCAGCAGCTCAGAGCAAGAGACCCAGTACTTC
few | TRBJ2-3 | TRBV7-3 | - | CASSLTDEDTQYF | TGTGCCAGCAGCTTAACGGACGAAGATACGCAGTATTTT
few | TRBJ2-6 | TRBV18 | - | CASSSDTVWASGANVLTF | TGTGCCAGCTCATCAGACACCGTCTGGGCCTCTGGGGCCAACGTCCTGACTTTC
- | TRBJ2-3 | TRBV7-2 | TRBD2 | CASSRTRGLAGWQYF | TGTGCCAGCAGCCGGACAAGGGGCTTAGCGGGTTGGCAGTATTTT
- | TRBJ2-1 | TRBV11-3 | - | CASSLGRGTNEQFF | TGTGCCAGCAGCTTAGGGCGGGGCACCAATGAGCAGTTCTTC
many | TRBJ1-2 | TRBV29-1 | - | CSVGGRDYGYTF | TGCAGCGTTGGGGGAAGGGACTATGGCTACACCTTC
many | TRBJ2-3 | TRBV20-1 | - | CSALWTPNTDTQYF | TGCAGTGCCCTGTGGACCCCGAACACAGATACGCAGTATTTT
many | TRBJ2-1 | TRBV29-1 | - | CSVDGLAAYNEQFF | TGCAGCGTTGATGGGCTAGCCGCCTACAATGAGCAGTTCTTC
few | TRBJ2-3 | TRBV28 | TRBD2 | CASSYISGGAPSTDTQYF | TGTGCCAGCAGTTATATCAGCGGGGGGGCACCTAGCACAGATACGCAGTATTTT
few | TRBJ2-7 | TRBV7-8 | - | CASRSGQNEQYF | TGTGCCAGCAGATCGGGACAAAACGAGCAGTACTTC
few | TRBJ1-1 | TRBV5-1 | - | CASSSAMGNTEAFF | TGCGCCAGCAGCTCCGCAATGGGGAACACTGAAGCTTTCTTT
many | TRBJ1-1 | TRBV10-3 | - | CAISPPGKNTEAFF | TGTGCCATCAGTCCGCCAGGGAAGAACACTGAAGCTTTCTTT
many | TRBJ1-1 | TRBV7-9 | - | CASSLRTVRGNTEAFF | TGTGCCAGCAGCTTAAGGACAGTTCGGGGGAACACTGAAGCTTTCTTT
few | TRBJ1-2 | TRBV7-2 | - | CASSLVSSYGYTF | TGTGCCAGCAGCTTAGTTAGCAGTTATGGCTACACCTTC
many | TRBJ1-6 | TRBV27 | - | CASSLSGAFGNSPLHF | TGTGCCAGCAGTTTATCTGGGGCCTTCGGGAATTCACCCCTCCACTTT
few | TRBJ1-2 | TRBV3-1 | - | CASSPLMRGVYGYTF | TGTGCCAGCAGCCCACTCATGCGGGGCGTCTATGGCTACACCTTC
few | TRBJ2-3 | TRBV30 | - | CAWEGITDTQYF | TGTGCCTGGGAGGGGATCACAGATACGCAGTATTTT
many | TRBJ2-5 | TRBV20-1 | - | CSARWALQETQYF | TGCAGTGCCCGTTGGGCCTTGCAAGAGACCCAGTACTTC
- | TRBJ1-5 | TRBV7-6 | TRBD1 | CASSLGQGKLGQPQHF | TGTGCCAGCAGCTTGGGACAGGGAAAATTAGGTCAGCCCCAGCATTTT
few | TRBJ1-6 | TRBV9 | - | CASSPRVEAYNSPLHF | TGTGCCAGCAGCCCGAGGGTAGAGGCCTATAATTCACCCCTCCACTTT
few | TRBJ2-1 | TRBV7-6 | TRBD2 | CASGVAGGRDEQFF | TGTGCCAGCGGAGTAGCGGGGGGGCGGGATGAGCAGTTCTTC
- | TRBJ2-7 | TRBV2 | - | CASSPTDTSYGQYF | TGTGCCAGCAGTCCCACGGACACGTCCTACGGGCAGTACTTC
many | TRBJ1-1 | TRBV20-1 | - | CSARIRQTVDPTEAFF | TGCAGTGCTAGGATAAGACAGACAGTTGATCCAACTGAAGCTTTCTTT
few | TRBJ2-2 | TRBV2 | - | CASNFRGDTGELFF | TGTGCCAGCAACTTCAGGGGGGACACCGGGGAGCTGTTTTTT
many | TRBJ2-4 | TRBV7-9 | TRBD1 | CASSLTFKTGRNIQYF | TGTGCCAGCAGCTTAACTTTTAAGACAGGGCGGAACATTCAGTACTTC
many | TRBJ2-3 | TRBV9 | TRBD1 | CASSVLDRGRTDTQYF | TGTGCCAGCAGCGTCCTCGACAGGGGGCGAACAGATACGCAGTATTTT
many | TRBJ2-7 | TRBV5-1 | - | CASSLAEGGSPTGEQYF | TGCGCCAGCAGCTTGGCTGAGGGGGGATCCCCAACGGGGGAGCAGTACTTC
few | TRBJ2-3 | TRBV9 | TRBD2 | CASSVSGGTRSHTDTQYF | TGTGCCAGCAGCGTTTCGGGGGGAACACGAAGCCACACAGATACGCAGTATTTT
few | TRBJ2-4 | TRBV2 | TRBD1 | CASGDREGLAKNIQYF | TGTGCCAGCGGGGACAGGGAAGGGTTAGCCAAAAACATTCAGTACTTC
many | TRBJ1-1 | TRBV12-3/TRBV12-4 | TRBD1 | CASSPGQGVYTEAFF | TGTGCCAGCAGCCCGGGACAGGGAGTATACACTGAAGCTTTCTTT
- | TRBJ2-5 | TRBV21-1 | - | CASSKDGAEPQETQYF | TGTGCCAGCAGCAAAGATGGCGCGGAACCCCAAGAGACCCAGTACTTC
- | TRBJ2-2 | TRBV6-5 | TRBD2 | CASSYLSKKLAGVAGELFF | TGTGCCAGCAGTTACTTATCGAAAAAACTAGCGGGAGTAGCCGGGGAGCTGTTTTTT